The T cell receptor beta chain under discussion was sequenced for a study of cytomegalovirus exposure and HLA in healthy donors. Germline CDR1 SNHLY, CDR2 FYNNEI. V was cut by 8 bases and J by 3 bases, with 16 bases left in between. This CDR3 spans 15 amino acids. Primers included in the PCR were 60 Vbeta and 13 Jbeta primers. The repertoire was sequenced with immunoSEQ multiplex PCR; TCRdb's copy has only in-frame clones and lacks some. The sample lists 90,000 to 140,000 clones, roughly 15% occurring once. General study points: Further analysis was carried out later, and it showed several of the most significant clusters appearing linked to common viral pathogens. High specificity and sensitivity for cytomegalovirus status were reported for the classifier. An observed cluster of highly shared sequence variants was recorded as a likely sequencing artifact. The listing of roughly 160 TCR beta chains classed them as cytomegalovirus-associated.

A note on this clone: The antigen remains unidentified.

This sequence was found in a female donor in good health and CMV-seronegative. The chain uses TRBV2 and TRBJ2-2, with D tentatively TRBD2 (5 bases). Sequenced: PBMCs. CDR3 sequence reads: CASGWTQSYTGELFF. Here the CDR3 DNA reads TGTGCCAGCGGTTGGACTCAGAGCTACACCGGGGAGCTGTTTTTT.